Listed here are 12 T cell receptor beta chains from one sample, sequenced in a study of quantifying T cell responses using KT2 cells. Study context: Reverse transcription used primers in the TCR alpha and beta constant regions.

Each cDNA got a UMI-containing oligo ligated at its 3' end. An equimolar mix of RC1.1 and RC1.2 primed the beta chain across TRBC1 and TRBC2. TCRdb passed the UMI-ligation and nested PCR reads through MiXCR, listing each CDR3 protein once. The profile shows about 32,000 distinct CDR3 sequences, 6% to 8% of them singletons. The sequencing input was PBMCs spiked with cells of the T cell clone KT2. The receptors were sampled from a human donor.

Only a few counts were recorded for this clonotype. The V gene is TRBV25-1, the J gene TRBJ2-3; 13 bases match TRBD2. The junction had 12 bases not matched to a gene; V was cut back by 1 base and J by 2 bases. Germline CDR1 is MGHDK and CDR2 is SYGVNS. There are 20 residues in the CDR3. In nucleotides, the CDR3 is TGTGCCAGCAGTGAATTCCACGGGCCACTAGCGGGGGGGAACACAGATACGCAGTATTTT. Translated, it gives CASSEFHGPLAGGNTDTQYF.

This clonotype was counted at least ten times. This chain joins TRBV6-2 or TRBV6-3 and TRBJ1-3; the D is unclear. Trimming took 8 bases from V and 0 from J, leaving 5 bases between them. The CDR3 contains 12 residues. CDR1 is MNHEY, CDR2 SVGEGT, per germline. This chain's CDR3 is CASVGSGNTIYF. The DNA for the CDR3 is TGTGCCAGCGTCGGCTCTGGAAACACCATATATTTT.

This clonotype has a count of ten or more. The rearrangement joins TRBV4-1 to TRBJ2-5; no firm D call. V lost 1 base and J 4 bases, leaving 7 bases between the germline ends. Germline CDR1 and CDR2: MGHRA and YSYEKL. The CDR3 is 13 amino acids. In nucleotides, the CDR3 is TGCGCCAGCAGCCAAGGGGTCCTAGAGACCCAGTACTTC. This sequence encodes CASSQGVLETQYF.

This clonotype was counted ten times or more. The chain links TRBV20-1 to TRBJ1-1, with 9 bases matching TRBD1. CDR1 DFQATT and CDR2 SNEGSKA come from the germline V gene (reference sequence). The CDR3 loop spans 13 amino acids. V dropped 3 bases and J dropped 1; count of bases not matched to a gene: 0. CDR3: CSARDRGNTEAFF. The CDR3, as DNA: TGCAGTGCTAGGGACAGGGGGAACACTGAAGCTTTCTTT.

This clonotype was seen repeatedly, ten times or more. V is TRBV3-1 and J is TRBJ2-1; D remains unclear. Trimming took off 8 bases at V and 8 bases at J, with 16 bases between the two ends. From germline, CDR1 is LGHDT and CDR2 YNNKEL (reference sequence). The CDR3 is made up of 13 amino acids. The CDR3 is CASGFSGSDEQFF. In DNA, the CDR3 is TGTGCCAGCGGCTTCAGTGGTTCGGATGAGCAGTTCTTC.

The chain carries TRBV4-2 and TRBJ2-7, with D perhaps TRBD2 (7 bases). Germline V gene data show CDR1 as LGHNA and CDR2 as YNFKEQ. Trimming took 1 base from V and 2 from J, leaving 15 bases between them. The CDR3 has 16 amino acids. CDR3 region: CASSQGGGAAPYEQYF. CDR3 in DNA: TGTGCCAGCAGCCAAGGAGGGGGGGCTGCGCCCTACGAGCAGTACTTC.

The J gene is TRBJ2-5, the V gene TRBV10-3; D remains ambiguous. The CDR3 length is 15 residues. Germline CDR1 ENHRY, CDR2 SYGVKD. The V and J ends lost 0 bases and 3 bases respectively, with 11 bases between them. The CDR3 DNA sequence: TGTGCCATCAGTGAGTCGGGCAGGCAAGAAGAGACCCAGTACTTC. Translated, it gives CAISESGRQEETQYF.

This clonotype came up many times. V gene TRBV20-1 combines with J gene TRBJ2-5; D is undetermined. CDR3 length equals 14 residues. V was trimmed by 6 bases and J by 1 base, leaving 15 bases between them. Germline V gives CDR1 DFQATT, CDR2 SNEGSKA (reference sequence). The CDR3 spells CSAPPHAGQETQYF. The CDR3 DNA follows: TGCAGTGCCCCCCCTCACGCAGGCCAAGAGACCCAGTACTTC.

A few counts support this clonotype. This chain uses TRBV30 with TRBJ1-2; D is ambiguous. The CDR3 totals 13 residues. Germline-derived CDR1 and CDR2 are GTSNPN and SVGIG (reference sequence). The V gene lost 0 bases and the J gene lost 8 bases, with 13 bases spanning the gap. The CDR3 protein is CAWSVRTERGYTF. CDR3 sequence (DNA): TGTGCCTGGAGTGTCCGCACGGAGAGAGGCTACACCTTC.

This clonotype was observed a few times. This chain links TRBV4-1 with TRBJ2-1; the match to TRBD2 covers 11 bases. The CDR3 spans 15 residues. V shed 4 bases and J 4 bases; nucleotides not matched to a gene: 3. The germline V gene encodes CDR1 MGHRA and CDR2 YSYEKL. Written as DNA, the CDR3 is TGCGCCAGCAGCCCTAGCGGGGGGCAATACAATGAGCAGTTCTTC. Translated: CASSPSGGQYNEQFF.

This clonotype was seen at least ten times. The chain employs TRBV10-1 and TRBJ1-3; D is uncertain. V was cut by 1 base and J by 0 bases, with 1 base left in between. The germline V gene encodes CDR1 WNHNN and CDR2 SYGVQD (reference sequence). There are 13 residues in the CDR3. CDR3: CASSEFSGNTIYF. The CDR3 coding sequence is TGCGCCAGCAGTGAGTTCTCTGGAAACACCATATATTTT.

This clonotype showed up many times. The chain links TRBV2 to TRBJ1-6; TRBD1 matches at 7 bases. The CDR3 covers 14 residues. V dropped 4 bases and J dropped 7; count of bases not matched to a gene: 4. Germline assignment: CDR1 SNHLY and CDR2 FYNNEI. As DNA, the CDR3 is TGTGCCAGCAGTGTCGGACAGGCCAATTCACCCCTCCACTTT. Translated: CASSVGQANSPLHF. Looking up the rest from reference TRBV2 and TRBJ1-6 gives the full variable domain: EPEVTQTPSHQVTQMGQEVILRCVPISNHLYFYWYRQILGQKVEFLVSFYNNEISEKSEIFDDQFSVERPDGSNFTLKIRSTKLEDSAMYFCASSVGQANSPLHFGNGTRLTVT.